Listed here are 32 T cell receptor beta chains from one sample, sequenced in a study of tumor and adjacent non-tumor tissue in lung cancer. This sample's RNA came from whole unsorted tissue. More than 3 cm separated this lung sample from the edge of the tumor. The library came from three nested PCR rounds adapted from ARM-PCR protocols. TCRdb independently ran MiXCR on the multiplex PCR reads; one entry per CDR3 protein. The sample consists of some 100,000 distinct CDR3 sequences, about 61% of them appearing once. The sample taken for sequencing was distant non-tumor lung tissue. The source of these receptors is a man in his fifties or sixties with non-small cell lung cancer.

Note on this clonotype: No conserved phenylalanine or tryptophan is present at the end of the CDR3, so a read error is the likely explanation. The chain's CDR3 is CRVYGTSGTNTGELFL. The CDR3 bases are TGCAGAGTGTACGGGACTAGCGGAACAAACACCGGGGAGCTGTTTCTT. The gene calls are TRBV29-1 and TRBJ2-2; TRBD2 agrees at 11 bases. Germline-derived CDR1 and CDR2 are SQVTM and ANQGSEA. CDR3 length: 16 amino acids.

The chain employs TRBV21-1 and TRBJ2-2; TRBD2 is the table's D call, not checked against the DNA. TRBV21-1 is a pseudogene. The CDR3 consists of 18 residues. The CDR3 nucleotides read TGTGCCAGCACCAAAAATCAGGCTAGCGGGATCAACACCGGGGAGCTGTTTTTT. Translating it yields CASTKNQASGINTGELFF.

This clonotype was counted a single time. One end of the junction varies from germline; a read error may be responsible. This rearrangement joins TRBV13 to TRBJ2-2, with D maybe TRBD2 (5 bases). CDR1 is PRHDT, CDR2 FYEKMQ, per germline (reference sequence). The CDR3 is 16 amino acids. The CDR3 protein is CASSLQLSGYTGELLF. The CDR3 DNA is TGTGCCAGCAGCTTACAACTATCGGGGTACACCGGGGAGCTGCTTTTT. The full variable domain, its missing parts supplied by reference TRBV13 and TRBJ2-2, is AAGVIQSPRHLIKEKRETATLKCYPIPRHDTVYWYQQGPGQDPQFLISFYEKMQSDKGSIPDRFSAQQFSDYHSELNMSSLELGDSALYFCASSLQLSGYTGELLFGEGSRLTVL.

This clonotype occurred many times. The chain has TRBV4-1 and TRBJ2-1, with TRBD2 matching over 7 bases. Germline CDR1 and CDR2: MGHRA and YSYEKL. The V gene end was trimmed by 4 bases and the J gene end by 10 bases; junction bases not matched to a gene: 10. This CDR3 is 14 amino acids long. This CDR3 reads CASSLSSSGGEQFF. In DNA, the CDR3 is TGCGCCAGCAGCCTCTCTTCTAGCGGAGGGGAGCAGTTCTTC.

This clonotype was counted ten times or more. This rearrangement joins TRBV6-6 to TRBJ2-7, with D perhaps being TRBD1 or TRBD2 (6 bases each). The V gene lost 10 bases and the J gene lost 2 bases, with 15 bases spanning the gap. Germline-derived CDR1 and CDR2 are MNHNY and SVGAGI (reference sequence). CDR3 length: 13 residues. The chain's CDR3 is CATTGARTYEQYF. As DNA, the CDR3 is TGTGCCACCACGGGGGCGAGAACCTACGAGCAGTACTTC.

A remark on this clonotype: One end of the junction varies from germline; a read error may be responsible. The rearrangement links TRBV4-2 to TRBJ2-7; D tentatively reads TRBD1 or TRBD2 (5 bases each). The germline CDR1 and CDR2 sequences are LGHNA and YNFKEQ. This CDR3 is 15 amino acids long. The CDR3 nucleotides read TGTGCCATCAGCCAGGGAGCCTTAAACTCCTACGAGCAGTACTTC. Its translation: CAISQGALNSYEQYF.

The sample holds a few counts of this clonotype. The chain carries TRBV2 and TRBJ2-1, with D hard to call. There are 12 residues in the CDR3. Per the germline V gene, CDR1 is SNHLY and CDR2 is FYNNEI. V shed 3 bases and J shed 8 bases, with 8 bases lying between them. CDR3 sequence reads: CASSEQGYEQFF. The CDR3 DNA reads TGTGCCAGCAGTGAGCAAGGATATGAGCAGTTCTTC.

Concerning this clonotype: Compared with germline, one end of the junction differs, possibly owing to a read error. The chain recombines TRBV11-2 with TRBJ2-1; D unresolved. Germline CDR1 is SGHAT and CDR2 is FQNNGV. There are 14 residues in the CDR3. CDR3 loop: CASSLGGHHNEQYF. For the CDR3, the DNA is TGTGCCAGCAGCTTAGGCGGTCACCATAATGAGCAATACTTC.

As for this clonotype: A read error may be the cause here, since a much bigger clone is one base away. This rearrangement joins TRBV6-1 to TRBJ2-1, with no clear D. In germline, CDR1 is MNHNS, CDR2 SASEGT. Trimming pared 0 bases from V and 3 bases from J, leaving 6 bases between. The CDR3 consists of 14 residues. The CDR3 is CASSEAWLYNEQFF. CDR3 nucleotide sequence: TGTGCCAGCAGTGAAGCCTGGCTCTACAATGAGCAGTTCTTC.

This clonotype was picked up a small number of times. The genes are TRBV11-2 and TRBJ1-2; a weak D match, TRBD1 (5 bases). V was shortened by 4 bases and J by 4 bases, with 13 bases between the two germline ends. This CDR3 contains 14 residues. Looked up from germline, CDR1 is SGHAT and CDR2 is FQNNGV. The CDR3 reads CASSSEVRGYGYTF. CDR3 DNA: TGTGCCAGCAGCTCCGAAGTGAGGGGCTATGGCTACACCTTC.

The CDR3 sequence is CASIFSGVYNEQFF. The CDR3 nucleotides are TGTGCCAGCATTTTTAGCGGGGTCTACAATGAGCAGTTCTTC. V gene TRBV6-6 combines with J gene TRBJ2-1, with 8 bases that match TRBD2. The J segment lost 3 bases and the V segment lost 7 bases, leaving 5 bases of the junction unmatched. CDR1 is MNHNY, CDR2 SVGAGI, per germline (reference sequence). The CDR3 loop spans 14 amino acids.

Note on this clonotype: Relative to the germline gene, one junction end is altered; a read error may explain this. The chain employs TRBV6-2 or TRBV6-3 and TRBJ2-7; D is undetermined. The CDR3 runs 13 residues. Germline V gene sequence: CDR1 MNHEY, CDR2 SVGEGT. CDR3 loop: CASSWNSSNEQYF. The CDR3 nucleotides are TGTGCCAGCAGTTGGAACAGTTCGAACGAACAGTACTTC.

The chain links TRBV7-8 to TRBJ2-1, with 7 positions matching TRBD2. Germline V gene sequence: CDR1 SGHVS, CDR2 FQNEAQ. Unmatched junction bases numbered 7, after V lost 1 base and J lost 4 bases. The CDR3 totals 16 residues. CDR3 coding DNA: TGTGCCAGCAGCTTAGGGGACGGGGGAGGGTACAATGAGCAGTTCTTC. It is translated as CASSLGDGGGYNEQFF.

This clonotype was detected a few times. Just one base apart from a much larger clone, this may be a read error. The chain links TRBV6-1 to TRBJ2-4; D uncertain. Per the germline V gene, CDR1 is MNHNS and CDR2 is SASEGT. The CDR3 totals 15 residues. CDR3 sequence: CASSPRSAAKDIQYF. CDR3 bases: TGTGCCAGCAGTCCCAGGTCGGCGGCCAAAGACATTCAGTACTTC.

Worth noting for this clonotype: A much more abundant neighbour one base away suggests this may be a read error. This likely comes from a read error, as the CDR3 has no conserved phenylalanine or tryptophan at its end. This rearrangement joins TRBV5-4 to TRBJ1-1, with D possibly matching TRBD1 (5 bases). The germline V gene encodes CDR1 SGHNT and CDR2 YYREEE (reference sequence). V dropped 0 bases and J dropped 4 bases, with 13 bases sitting between them. The CDR3 extends over 15 amino acids. DNA of the CDR3: TGTGCCAGCAGCTTGGCCGGAGGGGCCGGCACTGAAGCTTTCATT. It is translated as CASSLAGGAGTEAFI.

This clonotype is labeled medium-sized. V is TRBV11-3 and J is TRBJ2-5, with no clear D. The CDR3 runs 12 residues. Germline CDR1 reads SGHNT; CDR2 reads YENEEA. The V and J ends lost 5 bases and 1 base respectively, with 5 bases between them. For the CDR3, the DNA is TGTGCCAGCAGCCATCGCCAAGAGACCCAGTACTTC. Protein sequence: CASSHRQETQYF.

With regard to this clonotype: The junction differs from germline at one of its ends, possibly a read error. V is TRBV11-2 and J is TRBJ2-4; a weak D match, TRBD2 (6 bases). Germline values: CDR1 SGHAT, CDR2 FQNNGV. CDR3 length equals 19 residues. This CDR3 is CASSEEGTSRALPKKIQYF. The CDR3 DNA reads as TGTGCCAGCAGCGAAGAAGGTACTAGCAGGGCATTACCCAAAAAAATTCAGTACTTC.

About this clonotype itself: A much larger clone sits a single nucleotide away, making a read error possible. The rearrangement links TRBV7-8 to TRBJ2-1; 8 nucleotides agree with TRBD1. With V trimmed by 1 base and J by 8 bases, 13 bases remained unmatched. This CDR3 region has 17 residues. Germline values: CDR1 SGHVS, CDR2 FQNEAQ. CDR3 sequence (DNA): TGTGCCAGCAGCTTAGTATGTGGGCAGGGGGCGCCTCATGAGCAGTTCTTC. Translated, it gives CASSLVCGQGAPHEQFF.

With regard to this clonotype: Germline is not matched at one junction end, which may reflect a read error. J is TRBJ1-2 and V is TRBV5-5; tentatively, D is TRBD1 (6 bases). Germline assignment: CDR1 SGHKS and CDR2 YYEKEE (reference sequence). The CDR3 runs to 14 residues. The CDR3 here is CASSMDRSNYGYTF. CDR3 DNA: TGTGCCAGCAGCATGGACAGATCTAACTATGGCTATACCTTC. Using reference TRBV5-5 and TRBJ1-2 for the parts outside the CDR3, the full variable domain is DAGVTQSPTHLIKTRGQQVTLRCSPISGHKSVSWYQQVLGQGPQFIFQYYEKEERGRGNFPDRFSARQFPNYSSELNVNALLLGDSALYLCASSMDRSNYGYTFGSGTRLTVV.

A note on this clonotype: A much bigger clone sits one base away, suggesting this may be a read error. V usage is TRBV20-1 and J usage is TRBJ2-1; weak D call: TRBD1 (6 bases). Germline V gene sequence: CDR1 DFQATT, CDR2 SNEGSKA (reference sequence). V was trimmed by 0 bases and J by 10 bases, leaving 10 bases between them. The CDR3 is 12 residues long. The CDR3 nucleotides are TGCAGTGCTAGAGATGGGGACATGGAGCAGTTCTTC. Translating gives CSARDGDMEQFF.

This clonotype was seen repeatedly, ten times or more. The chain has TRBV4-2 and TRBJ2-7; 13 bases map to TRBD2. The CDR3 totals 16 residues. Germline V gene sequence: CDR1 LGHNA, CDR2 YNFKEQ. With 2 bases clipped from V and 4 bases from J, the junction kept 5 bases outside the gene matches. The CDR3 DNA sequence: TGTGCCAGCAGCCAATATCGGACTAGCGGGAGATACGAGCAGTACTTC. Translation: CASSQYRTSGRYEQYF.

About this clonotype: Given a much more abundant clone one base away, this may be a read error. This chain joins TRBV20-1 and TRBJ1-2; D might be TRBD1 (5 bases). Trimming left V 1 base short and J 3 bases short, with 9 bases between. The germline CDR1 and CDR2 sequences are DFQATT and SNEGSKA (reference sequence). CDR3 length equals 13 residues. The DNA of the CDR3 is TGCAGTGCTAGAGTTCCGGGGGACTATGGCTACACCTTC. Its protein product is CSARVPGDYGYTF.

The genes are TRBV5-1 and TRBJ2-1, with D perhaps matching TRBD1 (7 bases). The length of the CDR3 is 15 residues. Trimming shortened V by 4 bases and J by 4 bases, and 15 bases separated the two germline ends. Germline CDR1 and CDR2: SGHRS and YFSETQ. The CDR3 sequence: CASSPAGTEYNEQFF. The CDR3 nucleotides read TGCGCCAGCAGCCCGGCGGGGACAGAATACAATGAGCAGTTCTTC.

V is TRBV29-1 and J is TRBJ2-2; tentatively, D is TRBD1 (6 bases). Germline assignment: CDR1 SQVTM and CDR2 ANQGSEA. CDR3 length: 14 residues. CDR3 residues: CCAMTGSNTGELFF. For the CDR3, the DNA is TGCTGCGCAATGACAGGCAGTAACACCGGGGAGCTGTTTTTT.

On this clonotype itself: Relative to the germline gene, one junction end is altered; a read error may explain this. This chain uses TRBV10-2 with TRBJ1-5, with D unresolved. The CDR3 spans 13 residues. From germline, CDR1 is WSHSY and CDR2 SAAADI. In nucleotides, the CDR3 is TGCGCCAGCACTAGGAACTACAATCAGCCCCAGCACTTT. Protein: CASTRNYNQPQHF.

With regard to this clonotype: A read error is likely, as this CDR3 ends without the conserved phenylalanine or tryptophan. This chain connects TRBV6-5 to TRBJ1-1; 7 bases match TRBD1. The CDR3 has 14 amino acids. Unmatched junction bases numbered 8, after V lost 6 bases and J lost 4 bases. Germline assignment: CDR1 MNHEY and CDR2 SVGAGI. The CDR3 bases are TGTGCCAGCAGACTACAGGGGATGAGCACTGAAGCTTTCATT. Amino acid sequence: CASRLQGMSTEAFI.

This clonotype was recorded at least ten times. A clone one base away is much larger, so this may be a read error. In nucleotides, the CDR3 is TGCAGCGTTGAGAGACCAGACAGCTATGGCTACACCTTC. Its protein product is CSVERPDSYGYTF. The chain joins TRBV29-1 to TRBJ1-2; TRBD1 might be the D (5 bases). The CDR3 loop spans 13 amino acids. Trimming removed 3 bases from V and 4 bases from J, with 12 bases in between. CDR1 is SQVTM and CDR2 is ANQGSEA in the germline V gene.

Details on this clonotype: A read error is possible here, since a much larger clone lies one base away. The rearrangement joins TRBV6-6 to TRBJ2-5; unclear D gene. Per the germline V gene, CDR1 is MNHNY and CDR2 is SVGAGI (reference sequence). This CDR3 has 11 residues. The CDR3, as DNA: TGTGTCAGCAGTACCCAGGAGACCCAGTACTTC. Its translation is CVSSTQETQYF.

Remarks on this clonotype: A read error may account for a junction end that differs from germline. This chain uses TRBV29-1 with TRBJ1-2; tentatively, D is TRBD1 (6 bases). CDR3 length: 11 residues. Germline CDR1 and CDR2: SQVTM and ANQGSEA. CDR3 sequence reads: CSDRGDIGCTF. As DNA, the CDR3 is TGTAGCGATCGGGGGGACATCGGCTGCACCTTC.

The chain links TRBV6-5 to TRBJ2-7, with D perhaps matching TRBD2 (6 bases). The CDR3 length is 13 residues. Trimming removed 6 bases from V and 3 bases from J, with 12 bases in between. CDR1 MNHEY and CDR2 SVGAGI come from the germline V gene. This CDR3 is CASSLGGSYEQYF. CDR3 bases: TGTGCCAGCAGCCTCGGGGGAAGCTACGAGCAGTACTTC.

This clonotype appeared a single time. The CDR3 ends on some other residue instead of the conserved phenylalanine or tryptophan, so this is likely a read error. The chain uses TRBV6-2 or TRBV6-3 and TRBJ2-7; D gene uncertain. Germline V gives CDR1 MNHEY, CDR2 SVGEGT. The CDR3 is made up of 9 amino acids. The V end was cut by 8 bases, the J end by 3 bases, with 2 bases between. In nucleotides, the CDR3 is TGTGCCAGCGTCTACGAGCAGTACATC. It is translated as CASVYEQYI.

Details on this clonotype: A much larger clone sits a single nucleotide away, making a read error possible. The chain uses TRBV12-3 or TRBV12-4 and TRBJ2-7; D is unresolved. The CDR3 contains 12 residues. The CDR3 loop is CTSSFGGYEQYF. The CDR3 DNA is TGTACCAGCAGTTTCGGCGGCTACGAGCAGTACTTC.